This T cell receptor (beta chain) was identified during a study of response to subunit inactivated influenza vaccine. Study findings and constraints: Authors suggested each seasonal flu vaccination may recruit only limited numbers of new T cells.

This clonotype has more than one count but fewer than ten. The antigen is undetermined. TCRdb independently ran MiXCR on the RT-PCR reads; one entry per CDR3 protein. The profile shows roughly 780,000 distinct CDR3 sequences, around a sixth of them singletons. CDR1 and CDR2 from the germline V gene are KGHDR and SFDVKD. Germline trimming cut 5 bases from V and 7 bases from J; bases unmatched to any gene: 9. The CDR3 length is 16 residues. The J gene is TRBJ2-1, the V gene TRBV24-1; 11 bases match TRBD2. The sample was PBMCs from blood, taken 5 days after vaccination. The receptor was isolated from a man aged 45 to 65 who received an inactivated influenza vaccine. This CDR3 is CATSGPLLAGANEQFF. CDR3 DNA: TGTGCCACCAGTGGCCCCTTACTAGCGGGGGCAAATGAGCAGTTCTTC.